The clone carrying this TCR beta chain was seen only a few times. The data derive from a study of identical twins. TCRdb processed the 5' RACE reads anew with MiXCR; each CDR3 protein has one entry. The table has 400,000 to 550,000 distinct CDR3 sequences, roughly a fifth seen once. The germline gives CDR1 SGHKS, CDR2 YYEKEE (reference sequence). V was clipped by 6 bases and J by 0 bases; unmatched bases: 6. The CDR3 covers 15 residues. Another study also made use of these data, one on T cells expressing NK-cell markers. From that report: Once again these clonotypes came out on top in the CD3+CD56-NKG2C+ fraction of a few donors. It remained uncertain whether the expanded NKG2C+ T cell clones were specific for HCMV antigens.

Specimen: CD4+ T cells sorted from blood. The V call is TRBV5-5, the J call TRBJ1-3; TRBD1 aligns across 7 bases. The receptor's source is a woman under 30 in good health. The CDR3 is CASTEGGNSGNTIYF. CDR3 DNA: TGTGCCAGCACCGAAGGGGGCAACTCTGGAAACACCATATATTTT.